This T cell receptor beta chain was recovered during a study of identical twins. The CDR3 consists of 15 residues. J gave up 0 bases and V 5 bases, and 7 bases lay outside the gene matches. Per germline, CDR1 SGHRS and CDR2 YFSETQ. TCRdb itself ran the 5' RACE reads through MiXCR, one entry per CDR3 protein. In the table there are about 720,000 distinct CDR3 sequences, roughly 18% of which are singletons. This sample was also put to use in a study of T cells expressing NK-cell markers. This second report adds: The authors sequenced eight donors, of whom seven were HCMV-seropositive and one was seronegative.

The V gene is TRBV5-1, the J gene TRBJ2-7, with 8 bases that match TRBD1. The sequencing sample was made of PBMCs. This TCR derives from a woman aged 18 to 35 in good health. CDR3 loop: CASRESGTGSYEQYF. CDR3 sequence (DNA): TGCGCCAGCAGGGAATCCGGGACAGGCTCCTACGAGCAGTACTTC.